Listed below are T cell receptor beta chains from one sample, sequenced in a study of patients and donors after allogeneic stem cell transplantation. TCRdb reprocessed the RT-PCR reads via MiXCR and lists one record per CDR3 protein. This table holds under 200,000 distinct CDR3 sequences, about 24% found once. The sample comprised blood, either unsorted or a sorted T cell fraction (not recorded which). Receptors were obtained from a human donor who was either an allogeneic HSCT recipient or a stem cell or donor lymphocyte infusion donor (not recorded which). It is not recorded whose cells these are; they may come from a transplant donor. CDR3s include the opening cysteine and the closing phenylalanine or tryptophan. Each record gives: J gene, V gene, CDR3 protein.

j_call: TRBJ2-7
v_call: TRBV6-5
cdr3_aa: CASSYSQGEQYF

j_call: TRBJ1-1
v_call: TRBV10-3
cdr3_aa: CAISEGQGSTEAFF

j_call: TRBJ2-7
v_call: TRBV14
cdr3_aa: CASSHRDSFYEQYF

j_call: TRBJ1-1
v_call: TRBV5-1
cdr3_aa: CASHDPGDPNTEAFF

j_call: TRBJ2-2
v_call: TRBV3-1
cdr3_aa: CASSQDLANGGTGELFF

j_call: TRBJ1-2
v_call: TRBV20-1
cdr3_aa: CSYMSGSNYGYTF

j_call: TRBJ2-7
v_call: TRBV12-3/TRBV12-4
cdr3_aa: CASSFGSGLSHEQYF

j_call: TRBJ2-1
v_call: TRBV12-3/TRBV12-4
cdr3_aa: CASSLGGNPYNEQFF

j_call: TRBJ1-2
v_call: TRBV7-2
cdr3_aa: CASVGGNYGYTF

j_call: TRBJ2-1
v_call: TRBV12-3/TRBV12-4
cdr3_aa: CASSLAWVTGDYNEQFF

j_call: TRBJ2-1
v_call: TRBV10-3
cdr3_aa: CAISESRGGGLYNEQFF

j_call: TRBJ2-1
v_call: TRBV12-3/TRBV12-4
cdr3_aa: CASSFSGLVNEQFF

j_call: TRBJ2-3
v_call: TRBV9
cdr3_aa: CASSVKIGDTQYF

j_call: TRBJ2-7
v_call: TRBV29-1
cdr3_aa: CSVEGQYF

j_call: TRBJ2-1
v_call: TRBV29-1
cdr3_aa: CSVEEAGTAYNEQFF

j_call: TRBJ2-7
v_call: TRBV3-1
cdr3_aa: CASSRQGGYEQYF

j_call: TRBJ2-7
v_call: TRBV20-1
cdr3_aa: CSARDPPSGVYEQYF

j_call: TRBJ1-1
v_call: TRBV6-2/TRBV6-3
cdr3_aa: CASSTPGPLNTEAFF

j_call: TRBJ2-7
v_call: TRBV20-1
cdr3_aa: CSARDLVGSYEQYF

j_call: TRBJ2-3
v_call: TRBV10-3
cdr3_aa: CAISGGLGGTDTQYF

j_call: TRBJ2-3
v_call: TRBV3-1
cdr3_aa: CASSQGLGNTDTQYF

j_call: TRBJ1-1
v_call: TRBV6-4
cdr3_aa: CASSDPRVLGAFF

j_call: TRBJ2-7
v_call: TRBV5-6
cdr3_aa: CATVLEKESYEQYF

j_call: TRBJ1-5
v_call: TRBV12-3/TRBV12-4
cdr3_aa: CASIPQGPPDNQPQHF

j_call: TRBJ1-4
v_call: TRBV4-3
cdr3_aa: CASSQGRLATNEKLFF

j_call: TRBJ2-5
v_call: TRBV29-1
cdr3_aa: CSVEHVGETQYF

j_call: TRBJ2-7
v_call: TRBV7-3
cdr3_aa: CASSLTGRGNYEQYF

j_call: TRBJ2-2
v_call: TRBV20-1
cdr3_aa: CSAQGQGATGELFF

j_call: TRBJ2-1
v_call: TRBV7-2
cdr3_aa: CASSLIVLVNEQFF

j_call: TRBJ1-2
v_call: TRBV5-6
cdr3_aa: CASSSTDRGPGYGYTF

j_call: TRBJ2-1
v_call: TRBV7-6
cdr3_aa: CASSLVNNEQFF

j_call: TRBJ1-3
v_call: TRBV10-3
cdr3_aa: CAISDLAGRGSGNTIYF

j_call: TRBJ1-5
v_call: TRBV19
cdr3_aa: CASSNGQGNQPQHF

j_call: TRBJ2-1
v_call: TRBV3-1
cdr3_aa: CASSDGALGDEQFF

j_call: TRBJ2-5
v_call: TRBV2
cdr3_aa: CASRDSPWEETQYF

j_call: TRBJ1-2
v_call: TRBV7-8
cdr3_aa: CASSLGKGTTNYGYTF

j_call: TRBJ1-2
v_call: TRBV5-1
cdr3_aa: CASSFGDMMPRVRGYTF

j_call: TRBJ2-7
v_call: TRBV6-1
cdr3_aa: CASSETGDYEQYF

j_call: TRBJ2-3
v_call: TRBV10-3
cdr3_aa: CAISESKRDTQYF

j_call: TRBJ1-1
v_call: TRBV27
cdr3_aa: CASSLAKADTEAFF

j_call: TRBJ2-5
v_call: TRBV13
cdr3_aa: CASSVGRGPNVQETQYF

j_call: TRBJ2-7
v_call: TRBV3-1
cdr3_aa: CASSLKGLATTYEQYF

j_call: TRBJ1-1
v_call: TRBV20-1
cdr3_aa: CSVSLGGASTEAFF

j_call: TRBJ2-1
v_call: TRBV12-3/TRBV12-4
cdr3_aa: CASSLGWGEQFF

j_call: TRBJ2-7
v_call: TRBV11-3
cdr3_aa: CASSPKGRYSYEQYF

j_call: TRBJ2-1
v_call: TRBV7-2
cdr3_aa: CASSLGGTYNEQFF

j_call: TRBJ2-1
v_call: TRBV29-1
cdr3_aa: CSVEKYTGAYNEQFF

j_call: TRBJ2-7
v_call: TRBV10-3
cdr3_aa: CAISEGGDLGEQYF

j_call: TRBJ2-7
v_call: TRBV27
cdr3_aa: CASSPSGMSYEQYF

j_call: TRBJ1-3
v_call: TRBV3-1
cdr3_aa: CASSQSEIGHGNTIYF